These 14 T cell receptor beta chains came from one sample sequenced in a study of blood T cell repertoires in COVID-19. TCRdb's table, derived via immunoSEQ multiplex PCR, lists solely in-frame clones and lacks some. This sample carries some 460,000 clones, roughly 91% of them seen once, and the ten largest clones take approximately 4.3%. Sequenced: peripheral blood. Every receptor here comes from a woman in her twenties or thirties with acute or convalescent COVID-19.

The rearrangement links TRBV5-5 to TRBJ2-5; D possibly corresponds to TRBD1 (6 bases). The CDR3 contains 14 residues. Germline CDR1 SGHKS, CDR2 YYEKEE (reference sequence). Trimming stripped 3 bases from V and 5 bases from J, with 14 bases between. For the CDR3, the DNA is TGTGCCAGCAGCTCGTCGACAGGAGATGAGACCCAGTACTTC. This sequence encodes CASSSSTGDETQYF.

The V call is TRBV7-2, the J call TRBJ2-5; 8 positions match TRBD2. Germline CDR1 reads SGHTA; CDR2 reads FQGNSA. The junction had 11 bases not matched to a gene; V was cut back by 6 bases and J by 5 bases. The CDR3 sequence is 15 residues long. CDR3 bases: TGTGCCAGCAGAAAGGGCGCTAGCGGGTTGGAGACCCAGTACTTC. It specifies CASRKGASGLETQYF.

This chain uses TRBV6-1 with TRBJ2-1, with TRBD2 matching 10 bases. J was trimmed by 6 bases and V by 3 bases; bases with no gene match: 5. Germline CDR1 and CDR2: MNHNS and SASEGT. The CDR3 is 15 residues long. CDR3 region: CASSEGLARGNEQFF. CDR3 nucleotides: TGTGCCAGCAGTGAGGGACTAGCGAGAGGCAATGAGCAGTTCTTC.

The rearrangement links TRBV6-5 to TRBJ1-2, with D possibly being TRBD1 (5 bases). The CDR3 is 14 residues long. V lost 7 bases to trimming and J lost 6 bases, with 18 bases between them. From germline, CDR1 is MNHEY and CDR2 SVGAGI. The CDR3 nucleotides are TGTGCCAGCATCCCGGGGGGGTCCGCAGATGGCTACACCTTC. Protein: CASIPGGSADGYTF.

This clone was observed a single time. V is TRBV6-5 and J is TRBJ1-1, with D perhaps matching TRBD1 (5 bases). From germline, CDR1 is MNHEY and CDR2 SVGAGI. This CDR3 has 13 amino acids. The V and J ends lost 5 bases and 6 bases respectively, with 13 bases between them. The CDR3 reads CASSNGGYAEAFF. The DNA of the CDR3 is TGTGCCAGCAGTAACGGGGGATACGCTGAAGCTTTCTTT.

V gene TRBV4-1 combines with J gene TRBJ1-2; D is unclear. The CDR3 is 13 amino acids. V lost 0 bases to trimming and J lost 7 bases, with 9 bases between them. The V gene's germline CDR1 is MGHRA and CDR2 YSYEKL. The CDR3 DNA sequence: TGCGCCAGCAGCCAAGATTTTCGAGGTGGCTACACCTTC. Its protein is CASSQDFRGGYTF.

The V gene is TRBV6-5, the J gene TRBJ1-6; 8 bases fit TRBD1. V shed 9 bases, J shed 7 bases, and the junction held 8 bases outside the gene matches. The CDR3 is made up of 14 amino acids. The germline V gene has CDR1 MNHEY and CDR2 SVGAGI. The CDR3 nucleotides are TGTGCCAGTACCGTGACAGGGGCAAATTCACCCCTCCACTTT. It codes for CASTVTGANSPLHF.

The chain joins TRBV2 to TRBJ2-1, with D maybe TRBD1 (6 bases). The CDR3 spans 13 residues. In germline, CDR1 is SNHLY, CDR2 FYNNEI. Trimming stripped 6 bases from V and 8 bases from J, with 14 bases between. The CDR3 reads CASRGTGTDEQFF. The CDR3 bases are TGTGCCAGCAGGGGAACAGGGACCGATGAGCAGTTCTTC.

V is TRBV19 and J is TRBJ1-1, with D perhaps matching TRBD1 (5 bases). The germline V and J ends were trimmed by 7 bases and 1 base, with 13 bases remaining between them. CDR3 size: 14 residues. Germline assignment: CDR1 LNHDA and CDR2 SQIVND (reference sequence). CDR3 amino acids: CASTSLQGNTEAFF. As DNA, the CDR3 is TGTGCCAGTACCTCTTTGCAGGGGAACACTGAAGCTTTCTTT.

The chain has TRBV4-1 and TRBJ2-5, with D possibly being TRBD1 (6 bases). Germline-derived CDR1 and CDR2 are MGHRA and YSYEKL. The CDR3 runs to 13 residues. The V and J ends lost 2 bases and 3 bases respectively, with 7 bases between them. For the CDR3, the DNA is TGCGCCAGCAGCCAACGGACAGAAGAGACCCAGTACTTC. Its protein is CASSQRTEETQYF.

CDR3 in amino acids: CASSDRGNEAFF. For the CDR3, the DNA is TGTGCCAGCAGCGACAGGGGGAATGAAGCTTTCTTT. J is TRBJ1-1 and V is TRBV28, with TRBD1 matching over 9 bases. V lost 6 bases to trimming and J lost 7 bases; unmatched junction nucleotides: 3. Germline CDR1 MDHEN, CDR2 SYDVKM. This CDR3 comprises 12 residues.

The genes are TRBV12-3 or TRBV12-4 and TRBJ2-7; a possible D gene is TRBD1 (6 bases). Trimming took off 5 bases at V and 3 bases at J, with 11 bases between the two ends. The CDR3 extends over 13 amino acids. CDR3 residues: CASSPMDSYEQYF. In DNA, the CDR3 is TGTGCCAGCAGTCCCATGGACAGCTACGAGCAGTACTTC.

This clone was counted once. The V call is TRBV19, the J call TRBJ2-5, with D maybe TRBD1 (5 bases). Trimming removed 8 bases from V and 4 bases from J, with 20 bases in between. From germline, CDR1 is LNHDA and CDR2 SQIVND (reference sequence). The length of the CDR3 is 15 residues. This chain's CDR3 is CASSGAAHPGETQYF. The DNA for the CDR3 is TGTGCCAGTTCTGGGGCCGCCCACCCGGGAGAGACCCAGTACTTC.

A remark on this clone: Distinct nucleotide sequences in the sample also encode this CDR3. Here the CDR3 reads CASSVGSGIYNEQFF. Written as DNA, the CDR3 is TGTGCCAGCAGCGTAGGCTCGGGGATCTACAATGAGCAGTTCTTC. This chain links TRBV9 with TRBJ2-1; D possibly corresponds to TRBD2 (5 bases). The ends were cut back, 0 bases at V and 3 bases at J, with 10 bases in the middle. This CDR3 spans 15 amino acids. The germline V gene has CDR1 SGDLS and CDR2 YYNGEE.